The rows below give T cell receptor beta chains drawn from one sample of a study of T-cell reconstitution after alpha-beta-depleted transplantation in children. TCRdb reprocessed the PCR reads via MiXCR and lists one record per CDR3 protein. This table has 200,000 to 250,000 distinct CDR3 sequences, 8% to 9.5% appearing once. Here the sequenced sample was PBMCs from the stem cell graft donor, taken from the stem cell graft. The receptor source for this set is a human donor who donated a stem cell graft to a child with acute lymphoblastic leukemia. Each CDR3 is given with its conserved first and last residue. Fields, in order: CDR3 protein, CDR3 DNA, V gene, J gene, CDR3 length, D gene, clone size. A D gene is named only where the DNA matches it firmly. Clone size appears in some rows only: once, few, many, or a class for an expanded clone.

cdr3_aa: CASSTHQGYEQYF
cdr3_nt: TGTGCCAGCAGTACACACCAGGGCTACGAGCAGTACTTC
v_call: TRBV12-3/TRBV12-4
j_call: TRBJ2-7
cdr3_length: 13
d_call: -
clone_size: many

cdr3_aa: CASSLDVGTDTEAFF
cdr3_nt: TGCGCCAGCAGCCTTGACGTAGGGACAGACACTGAAGCTTTCTTT
v_call: TRBV4-3
j_call: TRBJ1-1
cdr3_length: 15
d_call: TRBD1
clone_size: many

cdr3_aa: CATSRSGNSNQPQHF
cdr3_nt: TGTGCCACCAGTCGAAGCGGAAATAGCAATCAGCCCCAGCATTTT
v_call: TRBV24-1
j_call: TRBJ1-5
cdr3_length: 15
d_call: -
clone_size: few

cdr3_aa: CASSEEGESNYGYTF
cdr3_nt: TGTGCCAGCAGTGAAGAGGGGGAGTCAAACTATGGCTACACCTTC
v_call: TRBV2
j_call: TRBJ1-2
cdr3_length: 15
d_call: -
clone_size: -

cdr3_aa: CASGSQGDWEKLFF
cdr3_nt: TGTGCCAGCGGGTCTCAGGGGGATTGGGAAAAACTGTTTTTT
v_call: TRBV27
j_call: TRBJ1-4
cdr3_length: 14
d_call: TRBD1
clone_size: -

cdr3_aa: CASSLWRGVPQNMRTDTQYF
cdr3_nt: TGTGCCAGCAGCTTATGGCGGGGGGTCCCTCAGAATATGCGCACAGATACGCAGTATTTT
v_call: TRBV11-2
j_call: TRBJ2-3
cdr3_length: 20
d_call: TRBD2
clone_size: -

cdr3_aa: CASSFPSSGVSSYNEQFF
cdr3_nt: TGTGCCAGCAGTTTCCCTTCTAGCGGGGTAAGCTCCTACAATGAGCAGTTCTTC
v_call: TRBV12-3/TRBV12-4
j_call: TRBJ2-1
cdr3_length: 18
d_call: TRBD2
clone_size: many

cdr3_aa: CASSGAGAGADTQYF
cdr3_nt: TGTGCCAGCAGCGGGGCCGGAGCGGGCGCAGATACGCAGTATTTT
v_call: TRBV5-4
j_call: TRBJ2-3
cdr3_length: 15
d_call: -
clone_size: few

cdr3_aa: CASSIGQEGYEQYF
cdr3_nt: TGTGCCAGCAGCATAGGACAGGAAGGCTACGAGCAGTACTTC
v_call: TRBV7-6
j_call: TRBJ2-7
cdr3_length: 14
d_call: TRBD1
clone_size: -

cdr3_aa: CASSSSASTDTQYF
cdr3_nt: TGTGCCAGCAGCTCCTCGGCTTCCACAGATACGCAGTATTTT
v_call: TRBV9
j_call: TRBJ2-3
cdr3_length: 14
d_call: -
clone_size: many

cdr3_aa: CSVLGAEQSSPYEQYF
cdr3_nt: TGCAGCGTTCTAGGGGCAGAACAATCCTCTCCCTACGAGCAGTACTTC
v_call: TRBV29-1
j_call: TRBJ2-7
cdr3_length: 16
d_call: -
clone_size: -

cdr3_aa: CASSLDFSGGGEKLFF
cdr3_nt: TGCGCCAGCAGCTTGGATTTTTCAGGGGGCGGTGAAAAACTGTTTTTT
v_call: TRBV5-1
j_call: TRBJ1-4
cdr3_length: 16
d_call: TRBD1
clone_size: many

cdr3_aa: CASSTKGGFSGNTIYF
cdr3_nt: TGTGCCAGCAGTACCAAGGGGGGGTTCTCTGGAAACACCATATATTTT
v_call: TRBV12-3/TRBV12-4
j_call: TRBJ1-3
cdr3_length: 16
d_call: -
clone_size: -

cdr3_aa: CASSTTGQGANEQFF
cdr3_nt: TGTGCCAGCAGCACAACGGGACAGGGTGCCAATGAGCAGTTCTTC
v_call: TRBV5-6
j_call: TRBJ2-1
cdr3_length: 15
d_call: TRBD1
clone_size: -

cdr3_aa: CASSSDRADTQYF
cdr3_nt: TGTGCCAGCAGCTCCGACAGGGCCGATACGCAGTATTTT
v_call: TRBV7-7
j_call: TRBJ2-3
cdr3_length: 13
d_call: TRBD1
clone_size: few

cdr3_aa: CASSYSGGFGYTF
cdr3_nt: TGTGCCAGCAGTTACTCAGGAGGGTTTGGCTACACCTTC
v_call: TRBV6-5
j_call: TRBJ1-2
cdr3_length: 13
d_call: -
clone_size: many

cdr3_aa: CASSPRETQYF
cdr3_nt: TGTGCCAGCAGCCCTAGGGAGACCCAGTACTTC
v_call: TRBV2
j_call: TRBJ2-5
cdr3_length: 11
d_call: -
clone_size: many

cdr3_aa: CASSLSGQGSYEQYF
cdr3_nt: TGTGCCAGCAGCCTTTCAGGACAGGGGTCCTACGAGCAGTACTTC
v_call: TRBV3-1
j_call: TRBJ2-7
cdr3_length: 15
d_call: TRBD1
clone_size: many

cdr3_aa: CSHRGLQETQYF
cdr3_nt: TGCAGCCACAGGGGACTACAAGAGACCCAGTACTTC
v_call: TRBV29-1
j_call: TRBJ2-5
cdr3_length: 12
d_call: -
clone_size: -

cdr3_aa: CASSFRAGDTQYF
cdr3_nt: TGTGCCAGCAGTTTCCGGGCGGGAGATACGCAGTATTTT
v_call: TRBV12-3/TRBV12-4
j_call: TRBJ2-3
cdr3_length: 13
d_call: -
clone_size: many

cdr3_aa: CASSLLAGGSYNEQFF
cdr3_nt: TGCGCCAGCAGCCTGCTAGCGGGGGGCTCCTACAATGAGCAGTTCTTC
v_call: TRBV5-1
j_call: TRBJ2-1
cdr3_length: 16
d_call: TRBD2
clone_size: -

cdr3_aa: CASSFDRGSTEAFF
cdr3_nt: TGTGCCAGCAGCTTTGACAGGGGTTCCACTGAAGCTTTCTTT
v_call: TRBV7-8
j_call: TRBJ1-1
cdr3_length: 14
d_call: TRBD1
clone_size: -

cdr3_aa: CASSETGFGTQYF
cdr3_nt: TGTGCCAGCAGTGAAACCGGGTTTGGGACCCAGTACTTC
v_call: TRBV6-1
j_call: TRBJ2-5
cdr3_length: 13
d_call: -
clone_size: few

cdr3_aa: CASSSLPAGVNTGELFF
cdr3_nt: TGTGCCAGCAGCTCCTTGCCAGCGGGGGTGAACACCGGGGAGCTGTTTTTT
v_call: TRBV7-6
j_call: TRBJ2-2
cdr3_length: 17
d_call: TRBD2
clone_size: few

cdr3_aa: CASSQERPRISNQPQHF
cdr3_nt: TGTGCCAGCAGCCAAGAAAGGCCCAGGATTAGCAATCAGCCCCAGCATTTT
v_call: TRBV3-1
j_call: TRBJ1-5
cdr3_length: 17
d_call: -
clone_size: few

cdr3_aa: CASSLITAGAGNQPQHF
cdr3_nt: TGTGCCAGCTCACTCATCACCGCCGGGGCAGGCAATCAGCCCCAGCATTTT
v_call: TRBV18
j_call: TRBJ1-5
cdr3_length: 17
d_call: -
clone_size: -

cdr3_aa: CASSLDRVPYEQYF
cdr3_nt: TGTGCCAGCAGCTTGGACAGGGTCCCCTACGAGCAGTACTTC
v_call: TRBV7-9
j_call: TRBJ2-7
cdr3_length: 14
d_call: TRBD1
clone_size: few

cdr3_aa: CASSLASSGSTGELFF
cdr3_nt: TGTGCCAGCAGTTTAGCTAGCTCAGGCTCCACCGGGGAGCTGTTTTTT
v_call: TRBV12-3/TRBV12-4
j_call: TRBJ2-2
cdr3_length: 16
d_call: -
clone_size: many

cdr3_aa: CSASTRGSAYEQYF
cdr3_nt: TGCAGTGCTAGTACCAGGGGGTCGGCCTACGAGCAGTACTTC
v_call: TRBV20-1
j_call: TRBJ2-7
cdr3_length: 14
d_call: TRBD1
clone_size: few

cdr3_aa: CSAKGGDYYGYTF
cdr3_nt: TGCAGTGCTAAAGGGGGAGACTACTATGGCTACACCTTC
v_call: TRBV20-1
j_call: TRBJ1-2
cdr3_length: 13
d_call: -
clone_size: few